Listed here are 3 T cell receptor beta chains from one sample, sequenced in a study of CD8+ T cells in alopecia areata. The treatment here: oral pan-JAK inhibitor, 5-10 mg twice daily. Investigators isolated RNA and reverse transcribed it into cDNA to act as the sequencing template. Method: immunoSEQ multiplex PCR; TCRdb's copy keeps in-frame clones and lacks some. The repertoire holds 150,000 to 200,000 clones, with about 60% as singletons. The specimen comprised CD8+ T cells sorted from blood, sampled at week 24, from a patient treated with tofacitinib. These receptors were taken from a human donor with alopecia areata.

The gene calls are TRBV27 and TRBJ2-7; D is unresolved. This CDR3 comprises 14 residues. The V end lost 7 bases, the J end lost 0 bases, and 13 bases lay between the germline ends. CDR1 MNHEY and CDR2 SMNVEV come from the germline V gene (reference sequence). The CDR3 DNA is TGTGCCAGCAATGACCGAATGAGCTCCTACGAGCAGTACTTC. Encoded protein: CASNDRMSSYEQYF.

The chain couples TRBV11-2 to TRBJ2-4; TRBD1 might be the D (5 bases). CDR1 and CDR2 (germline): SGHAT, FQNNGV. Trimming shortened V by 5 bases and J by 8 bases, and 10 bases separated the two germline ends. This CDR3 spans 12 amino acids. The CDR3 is CASSPDIHIQYF. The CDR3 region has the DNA TGTGCCAGCAGCCCGGACATACACATTCAGTACTTC.

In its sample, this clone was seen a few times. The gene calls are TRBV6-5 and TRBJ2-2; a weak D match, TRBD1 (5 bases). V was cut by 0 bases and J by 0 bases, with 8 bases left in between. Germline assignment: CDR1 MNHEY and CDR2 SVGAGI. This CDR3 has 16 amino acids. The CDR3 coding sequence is TGTGCCAGCAGTTACTCGGGGCCATCGAACACCGGGGAGCTGTTTTTT. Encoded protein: CASSYSGPSNTGELFF.